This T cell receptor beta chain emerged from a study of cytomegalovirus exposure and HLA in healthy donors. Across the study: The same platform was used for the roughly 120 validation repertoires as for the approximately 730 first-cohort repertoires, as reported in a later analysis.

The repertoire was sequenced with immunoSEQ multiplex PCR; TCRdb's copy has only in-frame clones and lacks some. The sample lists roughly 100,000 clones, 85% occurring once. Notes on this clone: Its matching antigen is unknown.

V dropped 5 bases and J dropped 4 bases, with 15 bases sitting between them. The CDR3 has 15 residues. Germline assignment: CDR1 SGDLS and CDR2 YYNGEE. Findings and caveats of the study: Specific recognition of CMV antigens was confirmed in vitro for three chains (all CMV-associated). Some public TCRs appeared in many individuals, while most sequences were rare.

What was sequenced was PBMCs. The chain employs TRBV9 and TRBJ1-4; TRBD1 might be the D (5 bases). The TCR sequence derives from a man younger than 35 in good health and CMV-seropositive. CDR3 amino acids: CASRAGSGGNEKLFF. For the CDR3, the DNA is TGTGCCAGCAGGGCAGGGTCCGGCGGTAATGAAAAACTGTTTTTT.